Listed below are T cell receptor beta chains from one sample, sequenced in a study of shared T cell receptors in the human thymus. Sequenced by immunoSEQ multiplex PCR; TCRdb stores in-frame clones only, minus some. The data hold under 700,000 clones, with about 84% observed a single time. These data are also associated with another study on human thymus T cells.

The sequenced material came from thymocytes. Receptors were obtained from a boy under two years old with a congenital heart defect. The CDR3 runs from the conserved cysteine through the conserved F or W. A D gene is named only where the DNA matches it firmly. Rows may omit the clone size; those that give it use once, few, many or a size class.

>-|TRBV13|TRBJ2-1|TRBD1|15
CASSPGTGPYNEQFF
TGTGCCAGCAGCCCCGGGACAGGGCCCTACAATGAGCAGTTCTTC
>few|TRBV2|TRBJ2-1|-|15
CASSAMGQVNNEQFF
TGTGCCAGCAGTGCTATGGGGCAGGTTAACAATGAGCAGTTCTTC
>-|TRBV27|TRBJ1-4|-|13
CASKGLPGEKLFF
TGTGCCAGCAAGGGCCTGCCGGGGGAAAAACTGTTTTTT
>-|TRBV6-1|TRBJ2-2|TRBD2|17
CASSEEGLAGDTGELFF
TGTGCCAGCAGTGAGGAGGGACTAGCGGGAGATACCGGGGAGCTGTTTTTT
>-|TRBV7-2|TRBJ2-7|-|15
CASSLVGGIIYEQYF
TGTGCCAGCAGCTTAGTCGGCGGGATAATCTACGAGCAGTACTTC
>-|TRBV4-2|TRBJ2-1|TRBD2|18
CASSLTHLAGSSYNEQFF
TGTGCCAGCAGCCTAACCCATTTAGCGGGGAGCTCCTACAATGAGCAGTTCTTC
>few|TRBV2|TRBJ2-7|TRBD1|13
CAITGDSSYEQYF
TGTGCCATCACAGGGGACAGCTCCTACGAGCAGTACTTC
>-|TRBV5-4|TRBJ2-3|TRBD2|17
CASSAGLAGIPTDTQYF
TGTGCCAGCAGCGCGGGACTAGCGGGAATCCCTACAGATACGCAGTATTTT
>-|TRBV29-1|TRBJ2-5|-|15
CSVNHARRLQETQYF
TGCAGCGTTAATCATGCACGGAGGCTCCAAGAGACCCAGTACTTC
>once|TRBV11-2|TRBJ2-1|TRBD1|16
CASSAGVGQGAREQFF
TGTGCCAGCAGCGCCGGGGTGGGACAGGGGGCGAGGGAGCAGTTCTTC
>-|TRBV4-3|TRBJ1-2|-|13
CARTGEQGPGYTF
TGCGCCAGGACGGGGGAGCAGGGCCCCGGCTACACCTTC
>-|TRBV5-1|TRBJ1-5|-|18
CASSPGMGEGLGNQPQHF
TGCGCCAGCAGCCCCGGGATGGGGGAGGGTTTAGGCAATCAGCCCCAGCATTTT
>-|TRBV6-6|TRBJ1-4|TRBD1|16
CASTERLTGVDEKLFF
TGTGCCAGCACCGAAAGGTTGACAGGGGTGGATGAAAAACTGTTTTTT
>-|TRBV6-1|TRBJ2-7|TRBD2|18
CASSEWGTSGFYSYEQYF
TGTGCCAGCAGTGAATGGGGGACTAGCGGGTTCTACTCCTACGAGCAGTACTTC
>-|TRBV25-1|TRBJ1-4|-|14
CASSEGAIEEKLFF
TGTGCCAGCAGTGAGGGGGCGATCGAGGAAAAACTGTTTTTT
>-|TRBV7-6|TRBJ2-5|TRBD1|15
CASSPTGYGVETQYF
TGTGCCAGCAGCCCGACAGGGTATGGAGTGGAGACCCAGTACTTC
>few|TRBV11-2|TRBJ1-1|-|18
CASSPIGEFGSMNTEAFF
TGTGCCAGCAGCCCGATTGGGGAGTTCGGGAGCATGAACACTGAAGCTTTCTTT
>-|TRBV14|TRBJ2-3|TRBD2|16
CASSQGGAGGTDTQYF
TGTGCCAGCAGCCAAGGAGGGGCGGGGGGCACAGATACGCAGTATTTT
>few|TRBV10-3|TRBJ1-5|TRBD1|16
CAIKFRDRGSNQPQHF
TGTGCCATAAAGTTCCGGGACAGGGGATCCAATCAGCCCCAGCATTTT
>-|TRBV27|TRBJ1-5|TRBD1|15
CASSPRDRLNQPQHF
TGTGCCAGCAGTCCCCGGGACAGACTTAATCAGCCCCAGCATTTT
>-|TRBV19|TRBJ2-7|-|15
CASSTPQGPSYEQYF
TGTGCCAGTAGTACACCACAGGGACCCTCCTACGAGCAGTACTTC
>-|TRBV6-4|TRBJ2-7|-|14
CASRETTKAYEQYF
TGTGCCAGCAGGGAAACGACAAAAGCCTACGAGCAGTACTTC
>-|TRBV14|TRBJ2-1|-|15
CASSQPSLGHNEQFF
TGTGCCAGCAGCCAACCTAGCCTAGGGCACAATGAGCAGTTCTTC
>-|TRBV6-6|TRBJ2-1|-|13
CASSWGLVNEQFF
TGTGCCAGCAGTTGGGGGCTCGTCAATGAGCAGTTCTTC
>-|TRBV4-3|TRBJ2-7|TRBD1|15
CASSQHGTGNDEQYF
TGCGCCAGCAGCCAACATGGGACAGGGAACGACGAGCAGTACTTC
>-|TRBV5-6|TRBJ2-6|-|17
CASSAGDNLSGANVLTF
TGTGCCAGCAGCGCCGGGGACAACCTCTCTGGGGCCAACGTCCTGACTTTC
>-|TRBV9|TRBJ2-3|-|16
CASSQEEEGNTDTQYF
TGTGCCAGCAGCCAGGAGGAGGAGGGAAACACAGATACGCAGTATTTT
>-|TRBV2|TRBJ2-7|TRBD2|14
CASRGLACTYEQYF
TGTGCCAGCAGGGGACTAGCGTGTACCTACGAGCAGTACTTC
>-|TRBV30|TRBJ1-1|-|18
CAWANPPRSRGRMTEAFF
TGTGCCTGGGCGAACCCCCCACGGAGTCGAGGCCGTATGACTGAAGCTTTCTTT
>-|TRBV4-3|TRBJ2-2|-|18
CASSQDTTGVQDTGELFF
TGCGCCAGCAGCCAAGATACCACGGGGGTTCAGGACACCGGGGAGCTGTTTTTT
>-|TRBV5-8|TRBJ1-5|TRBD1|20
CASSLLSRRPTGWGNQPQHF
TGTGCCAGCAGCTTGCTATCTAGACGGCCGACAGGGTGGGGCAATCAGCCCCAGCATTTT
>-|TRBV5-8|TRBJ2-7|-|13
CASSVTDPSEQYF
TGTGCCAGCAGCGTGACAGATCCCTCCGAGCAGTACTTC
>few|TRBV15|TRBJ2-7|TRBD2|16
CATSSQLAGEAHEQYF
TGTGCCACCAGCAGTCAACTAGCGGGAGAGGCCCACGAGCAGTACTTC
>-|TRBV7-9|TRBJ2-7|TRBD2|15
CASSLLAGGPHEQYF
TGTGCCAGCAGCTTATTAGCGGGAGGGCCCCACGAGCAGTACTTC
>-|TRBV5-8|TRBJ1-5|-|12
CASSPRDQPQHF
TGTGCCAGCAGCCCGCGGGATCAGCCCCAGCATTTT
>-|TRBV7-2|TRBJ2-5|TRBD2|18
CASSLTFGASGRGGTQYF
TGTGCCAGCAGCCTCACCTTCGGGGCTAGCGGGAGGGGAGGGACCCAGTACTTC
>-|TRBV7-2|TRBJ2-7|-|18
CASSLEVLPIPLRGEQYF
TGTGCCAGCAGCTTAGAAGTACTACCGATCCCTCTTCGGGGCGAGCAGTACTTC
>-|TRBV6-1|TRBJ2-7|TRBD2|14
CASRPGLAGREQYF
TGTGCCAGCAGACCGGGACTAGCGGGACGCGAGCAGTACTTC
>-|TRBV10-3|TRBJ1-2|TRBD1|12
CAISQGDFGYTF
TGTGCCATCAGCCAGGGGGACTTTGGCTACACCTTC
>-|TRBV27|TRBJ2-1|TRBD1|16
CASSSPKSTGGDEQFF
TGTGCCAGCAGTTCCCCAAAATCGACAGGGGGCGATGAGCAGTTCTTC
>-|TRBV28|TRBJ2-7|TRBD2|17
CASTLAGRASGTYEQYF
TGTGCCAGCACCCTAGCTGGCCGGGCTAGCGGAACCTACGAGCAGTACTTC
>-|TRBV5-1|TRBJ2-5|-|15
CASSPAQRLQETQYF
TGCGCCAGCAGCCCCGCCCAGCGGTTACAAGAGACCCAGTACTTC
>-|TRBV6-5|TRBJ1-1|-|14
CASGYGGRNTEAFF
TGTGCCAGCGGGTACGGGGGGAGAAACACTGAAGCTTTCTTT
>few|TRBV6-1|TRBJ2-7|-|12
CASSEVISLQYF
TGTGCCAGCAGTGAAGTAATTAGTTTGCAGTACTTC
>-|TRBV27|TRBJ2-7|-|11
CASSSRGEQYF
TGTGCCAGCAGTTCCCGGGGCGAGCAGTACTTC
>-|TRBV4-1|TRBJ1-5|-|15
CASSEGTGMNQPQHF
TGCGCCAGCAGCGAAGGGACGGGGATGAATCAGCCCCAGCATTTT
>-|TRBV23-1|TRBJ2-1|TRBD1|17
CASSQWGQGIPYNEQFF
TGCGCCAGCAGTCAATGGGGACAGGGGATTCCCTACAATGAGCAGTTCTTC
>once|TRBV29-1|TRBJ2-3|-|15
CSVSRDKLSTDTQYF
TGCAGCGTCTCCCGGGACAAACTTAGCACAGATACGCAGTATTTT
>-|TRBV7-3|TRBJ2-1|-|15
CASSRRQTSYNEQFF
TGTGCCAGCAGCCGACGACAGACCTCCTACAATGAGCAGTTCTTC
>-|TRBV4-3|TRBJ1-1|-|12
CASSHEGNEAFF
TGCGCCAGCAGCCATGAGGGAAATGAAGCTTTCTTT
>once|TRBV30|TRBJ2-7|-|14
CAWSVPETSDEQYF
TGTGCCTGGAGTGTACCTGAGACATCGGACGAGCAGTACTTC
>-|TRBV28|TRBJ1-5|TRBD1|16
CATRQGEGYSNQPQHF
TGTGCCACCCGACAGGGTGAGGGGTATAGCAATCAGCCCCAGCATTTT
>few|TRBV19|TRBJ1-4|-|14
CATRPGDRNEKLFF
TGTGCCACCCGACCCGGGGATCGTAATGAAAAACTGTTTTTT
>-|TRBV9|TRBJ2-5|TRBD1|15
CASSVSGTEEETQYF
TGTGCCAGCAGCGTCTCCGGGACAGAAGAAGAGACCCAGTACTTC
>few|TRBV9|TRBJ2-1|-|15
CASSVVLRGRDEQFF
TGTGCCAGCAGCGTAGTGCTCCGCGGCAGGGATGAGCAGTTCTTC
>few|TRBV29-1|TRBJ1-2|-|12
CSVEPENYGYTF
TGCAGCGTTGAACCAGAAAACTATGGCTACACCTTC
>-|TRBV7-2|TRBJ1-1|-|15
CASSLARSMNTEAFF
TGTGCCAGCAGCTTAGCGCGAAGTATGAACACTGAAGCTTTCTTT